This T cell receptor (beta chain) was captured in a study of cytomegalovirus exposure and HLA in healthy donors. The PCR contained 60 Vbeta and 13 Jbeta primers. The protocol was immunoSEQ multiplex PCR, while the TCRdb copy is restricted to in-frame clones and leaves out a portion. The table has more than 100,000 clones, 50% to 65% seen once. Findings of the study overall: Later, an analysis showed that TCR beta chains associated with HLA were more clonally expanded than others that were equally common. Segments of the TCR beta V type were, in most cases, productive about 87% or about 30% of the time in an earlier analysis. A later analysis linked about 17,000 TCR beta sequences to HLA alleles at 0.05 false discovery rate.

A remark on this clone: Its antigen is still unknown.

The source material was PBMCs. The receptor comes from a man aged 35-49 years in good health and CMV-seropositive.

Written as DNA, the CDR3 is TGTGCCAGCAGTGAATGGGGAAGGGAGGAAAAACTGTTTTTT. This translates into CASSEWGREEKLFF. The chain couples TRBV6-1 to TRBJ1-4; no definite D call. The CDR3 has 14 residues. Germline CDR1 reads MNHNS; CDR2 reads SASEGT. The ends were cut back, 2 bases at V and 8 bases at J, with 12 bases in the middle.